The text below deals with one T cell receptor (beta chain). Its antigen is unidentified. This sample was included in a study of cytomegalovirus exposure and HLA in healthy donors. As for the study in general: The approximately 110 validation repertoires were reported in a later analysis to have been generated on the same platform as the approximately 700 first-cohort repertoires. Study outcomes and limitations: While the bulk of TCR sequences proved rare, some public TCRs turned up in many donors. In vitro data verified a few CMV-associated chains as specific for CMV antigens. A later analysis found first-cohort TCR clusters tended to co-occur in the 90 to 150 validation repertoires.

CDR3 length: 15 amino acids. V was trimmed by 9 bases and J by 1 base, leaving 18 bases between them. Germline CDR1 MDHEN, CDR2 SYDVKM. TCRdb's table, derived via immunoSEQ multiplex PCR, lists solely in-frame clones and lacks some. The sample holds 57,000 or so clones, 90% to 95% seen once. Material for sequencing was PBMCs. The rearrangement uses TRBV28 and TRBJ1-1; D is unclear. The clonotype originates from a woman aged 30 to 39 in good health and CMV-seronegative. The CDR3 here is CASAGPLWGNTEAFF. The DNA for the CDR3 is TGTGCCAGTGCGGGCCCGTTGTGGGGGAACACTGAAGCTTTCTTT.